These 12 T cell receptor beta chains originate from one sample sequenced in a study of blood T cells in healthy people across ages. Primers used in a second PCR of roughly 7 to 11 cycles were a sample-barcoded 5' primer and a J-beta primer mix. TCRdb itself ran the 5' RACE reads through MiXCR, one entry per CDR3 protein. The sample includes about 1,500,000 distinct CDR3 sequences, 42% of them seen just once. Sequenced input: blood. Receptors were obtained from a woman in her late teens or twenties in good health.

In its sample, this clonotype was seen a few times. The CDR3 bases are TGCGCCAGCAGCCAAGAGAGCCCCACTAGCGCCAGATACAATGAGCAGTTCTTC. Translated, it gives CASSQESPTSARYNEQFF. This chain links TRBV4-1 with TRBJ2-1, with TRBD2 matching over 7 bases. CDR1 is MGHRA, CDR2 YSYEKL, per germline. V trimming: 0 bases; J trimming: 4 bases; junction bases outside the gene matches: 12. The CDR3 covers 18 residues.

The rearrangement joins TRBV6-1 to TRBJ1-4; TRBD1 agrees at 8 bases. The junction had 9 bases not matched to a gene; V was cut back by 7 bases and J by 5 bases. Germline loops: CDR1 MNHNS, CDR2 SASEGT. This CDR3 comprises 15 residues. CDR3 coding DNA: TGTGCCAGCATTAATGACAGGGGCGCCAATGAAAAACTGTTTTTT. It specifies CASINDRGANEKLFF.

This clonotype was detected ten times or more. The chain couples TRBV20-1 to TRBJ1-2; D might be TRBD1 (5 bases). The CDR3 loop spans 13 amino acids. V shed 2 bases and J shed 1 base, with 8 bases lying between them. CDR1 and CDR2 (germline): DFQATT, SNEGSKA (reference sequence). This chain's CDR3 is CSARQTVNYGYTF. In DNA, the CDR3 is TGCAGTGCTAGACAGACAGTTAACTATGGCTACACCTTC.

This sequence joins TRBV12-3 or TRBV12-4 and TRBJ2-5; no definite D call. The CDR3 is 13 amino acids. Trimming pared 6 bases from V and 11 bases from J, leaving 19 bases between. The CDR3 region has the DNA TGTGCCAGCAGACTCCACTTGCGAGGAGAGCAGTACTTC. It encodes CASRLHLRGEQYF.

The J gene is TRBJ1-1, the V gene TRBV12-3 or TRBV12-4; D not resolved. The CDR3 is made up of 15 amino acids. Trimming cost V 8 bases and J 2 bases, with 18 bases left between them. CDR3 sequence: CASLQRGGDNTEAFF. The CDR3 DNA reads TGTGCCAGCCTTCAAAGAGGCGGCGACAACACTGAAGCTTTCTTT.

V and J are TRBV4-1 and TRBJ1-1; D is undetermined. Germline CDR1 and CDR2: MGHRA and YSYEKL. This CDR3 has 19 residues. V was clipped by 4 bases and J by 5 bases, with 29 bases between them. CDR3 nucleotides: TGCGCCAGCAGCCGAAAGCAAACTTACTCCTCGACACCCCGGACTGAAGCTTTCTTT. Protein: CASSRKQTYSSTPRTEAFF.

This chain links TRBV28 with TRBJ2-7, with D hard to call. The CDR3 sequence is 14 residues long. The V end was cut by 3 bases, the J end by 2 bases, with 11 bases between. The germline V gene has CDR1 MDHEN and CDR2 SYDVKM. The CDR3 region has the DNA TGTGCCAGCAGTTTTCGGCTGAAGGCCTACGAGCAGTACTTC. This codes for CASSFRLKAYEQYF.

In its sample, this clonotype was seen a few times. This sequence joins TRBV20-1 and TRBJ2-3; D perhaps matches TRBD2 (6 bases). Deletions cut 6 bases from V and 2 bases from J, with 18 bases between. CDR1 is DFQATT and CDR2 is SNEGSKA in the germline V gene (reference sequence). The CDR3 runs 15 residues. The CDR3 loop reads CSAPTNWRDTDTQYF. DNA of the CDR3: TGCAGTGCCCCGACCAATTGGCGGGACACAGATACGCAGTATTTT.

The chain links TRBV20-1 to TRBJ2-2; weak D call: TRBD1 (6 bases). V dropped 3 bases and J dropped 3 bases, with 14 bases sitting between them. Germline V gene lookup returns CDR1 DFQATT and CDR2 SNEGSKA (reference sequence). The CDR3 is 15 amino acids. CDR3: CSASEDSGDTGELFF. The CDR3 region has the DNA TGCAGTGCTAGTGAGGACAGTGGTGACACCGGGGAGCTGTTTTTT.

This clonotype was recorded a few times. V is TRBV12-3 or TRBV12-4 and J is TRBJ1-3; D is undetermined. The CDR3 has 16 amino acids. The V gene lost 5 bases and the J gene lost 2 bases, with 16 bases spanning the gap. For the CDR3, the DNA is TGTGCCAGCAGTGAGACGGGCCGGAGGACTGGAAACACCATATATTTT. It specifies CASSETGRRTGNTIYF.

This CDR3 is CASSPALFKARSGNTIYF. In DNA, the CDR3 is TGTGCCAGCAGCCCGGCCCTATTTAAGGCCCGCTCTGGAAACACCATATATTTT. The V and J genes are TRBV7-9 and TRBJ1-3; D is uncertain. This CDR3 contains 18 residues. CDR1 and CDR2 (germline): SEHNR, FQNEAQ (reference sequence). V dropped 5 bases and J dropped 0 bases, with 20 bases sitting between them.

The rearrangement links TRBV6-1 to TRBJ2-5; a possible D gene is TRBD1 (7 bases). Germline CDR1 and CDR2: MNHNS and SASEGT. CDR3 length: 14 residues. V was pared by 6 bases and J by 4 bases, with 15 bases between. CDR3 loop: CASRAGGGAETQYF. The CDR3 DNA reads as TGTGCCAGCAGGGCAGGAGGGGGCGCAGAGACCCAGTACTTC.